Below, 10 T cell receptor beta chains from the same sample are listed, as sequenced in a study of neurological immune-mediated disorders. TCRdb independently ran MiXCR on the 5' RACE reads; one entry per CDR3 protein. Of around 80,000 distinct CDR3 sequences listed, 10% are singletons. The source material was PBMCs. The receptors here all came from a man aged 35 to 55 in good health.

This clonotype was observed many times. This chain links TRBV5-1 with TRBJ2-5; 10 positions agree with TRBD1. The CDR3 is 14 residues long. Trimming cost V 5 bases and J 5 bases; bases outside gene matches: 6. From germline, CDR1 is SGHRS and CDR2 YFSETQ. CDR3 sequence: CASRMTGGGETQYF. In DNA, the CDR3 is TGCGCCAGCAGAATGACAGGGGGCGGGGAGACCCAGTACTTC.

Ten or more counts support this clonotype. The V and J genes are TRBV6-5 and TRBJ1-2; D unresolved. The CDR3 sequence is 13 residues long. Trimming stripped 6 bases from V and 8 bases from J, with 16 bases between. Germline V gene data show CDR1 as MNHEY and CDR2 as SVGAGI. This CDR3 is CASRNQLLGGYTF. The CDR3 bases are TGTGCCAGCAGAAACCAGTTGCTGGGGGGCTACACCTTC.

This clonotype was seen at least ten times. CDR3: CASSSGGARGYTF. CDR3 bases: TGTGCCAGCAGTTCGGGGGGGGCGAGGGGCTACACCTTC. The V gene is TRBV12-3 or TRBV12-4, the J gene TRBJ1-2; a weak D match, TRBD1 (6 bases). This CDR3 region has 13 residues. V was cut by 4 bases and J by 8 bases, with 14 bases left in between.

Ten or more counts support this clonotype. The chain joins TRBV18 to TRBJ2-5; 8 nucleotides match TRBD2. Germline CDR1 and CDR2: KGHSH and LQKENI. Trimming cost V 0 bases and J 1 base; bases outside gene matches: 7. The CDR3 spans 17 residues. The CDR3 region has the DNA TGTGCCAGCTCACCACCGATGGTAGCGGGACTCCAAGAGACCCAGTACTTC. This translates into CASSPPMVAGLQETQYF.

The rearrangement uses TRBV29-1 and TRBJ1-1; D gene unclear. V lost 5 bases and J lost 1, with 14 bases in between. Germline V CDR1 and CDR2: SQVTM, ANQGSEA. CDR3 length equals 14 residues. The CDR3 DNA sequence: TGCAGCGTTTCCAACCCTGCAGCGAACACTGAAGCTTTCTTT. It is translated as CSVSNPAANTEAFF.

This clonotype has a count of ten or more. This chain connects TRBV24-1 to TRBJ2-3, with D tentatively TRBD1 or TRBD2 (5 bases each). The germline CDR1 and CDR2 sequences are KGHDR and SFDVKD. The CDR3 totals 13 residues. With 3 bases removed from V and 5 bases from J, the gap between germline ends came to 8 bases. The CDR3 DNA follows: TGTGCCACCAGTGATGGGGCGGGAGATACGCAGTATTTT. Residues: CATSDGAGDTQYF.

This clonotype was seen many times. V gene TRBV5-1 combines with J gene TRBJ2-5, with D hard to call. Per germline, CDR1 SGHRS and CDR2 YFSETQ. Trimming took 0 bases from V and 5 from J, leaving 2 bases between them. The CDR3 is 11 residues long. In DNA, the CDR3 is TGCGCCAGCAGCTTGGAGGAGACCCAGTACTTC. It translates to CASSLEETQYF.

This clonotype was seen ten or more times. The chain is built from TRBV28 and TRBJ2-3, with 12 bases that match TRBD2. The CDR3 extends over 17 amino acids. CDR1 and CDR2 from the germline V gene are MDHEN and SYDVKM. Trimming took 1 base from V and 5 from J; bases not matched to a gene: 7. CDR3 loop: CASSLFLAGGREDTQYF. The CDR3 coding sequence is TGTGCCAGCAGTTTATTCCTAGCGGGAGGGAGAGAAGATACGCAGTATTTT. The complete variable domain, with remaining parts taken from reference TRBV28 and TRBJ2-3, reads DVKVTQSSRYLVKRTGEKVFLECVQDMDHENMFWYRQDPGLGLRLIYFSYDVKMKEKGDIPEGYSVSREKKERFSLILESASTNQTSMYLCASSLFLAGGREDTQYFGPGTRLTVL.

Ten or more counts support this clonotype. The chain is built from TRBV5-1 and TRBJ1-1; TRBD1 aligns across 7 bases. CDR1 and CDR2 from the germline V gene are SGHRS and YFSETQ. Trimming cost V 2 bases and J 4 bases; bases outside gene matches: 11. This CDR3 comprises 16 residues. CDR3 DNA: TGCGCCAGCAGCTTATCCCCTGACAGGGTGGCCACTGAAGCTTTCTTT. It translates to CASSLSPDRVATEAFF.

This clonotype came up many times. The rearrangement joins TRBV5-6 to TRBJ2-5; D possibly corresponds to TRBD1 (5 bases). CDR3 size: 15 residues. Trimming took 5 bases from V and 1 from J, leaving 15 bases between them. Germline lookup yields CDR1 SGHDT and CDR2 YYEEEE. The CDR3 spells CASSLDRVPQETQYF. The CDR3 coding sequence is TGTGCCAGCAGTTTAGACAGAGTACCCCAAGAGACCCAGTACTTC.